This TCR beta chain derives from a study of blood T cells in healthy people across ages. Regarding the study as a whole: More naive CD4+ cells and higher diversity marked long-lived donors relative to aged donors.

Using a J-beta primer mix together with a sample-barcoded 5' primer, a second PCR was run for roughly 6 to 12 cycles. Each CDR3 protein is one row after TCRdb ran MiXCR on the 5' RACE reads. This sample carries around 1.5 million distinct CDR3 sequences, about 40% of them seen once, and the ten largest clones take approximately 7.9%. The CDR3 spans 15 residues. J gave up 8 bases and V 0 bases, and 7 bases lay outside the gene matches. Per the germline V gene, CDR1 is LNHDA and CDR2 is SQIVND (reference sequence). As to this clonotype: Its antigen is unidentified.

The chain uses TRBV19 and TRBJ2-1; 7 positions match TRBD1. Source material: blood. The clonotype comes from a woman between 18 and 29 years old in good health. The CDR3 loop reads CASSIDPEGGYEQFF. CDR3 in DNA: TGTGCCAGTAGTATAGATCCTGAAGGGGGCTATGAGCAGTTCTTC. Combining the CDR3 with reference TRBV19 and TRBJ2-1 gives the whole variable domain DGGITQSPKYLFRKEGQNVTLSCEQNLNHDAMYWYRQDPGQGLRLIYYSQIVNDFQKGDIAEGYSVSREKKESFPLTVTSAQKNPTAFYLCASSIDPEGGYEQFFGPGTRLTVL.